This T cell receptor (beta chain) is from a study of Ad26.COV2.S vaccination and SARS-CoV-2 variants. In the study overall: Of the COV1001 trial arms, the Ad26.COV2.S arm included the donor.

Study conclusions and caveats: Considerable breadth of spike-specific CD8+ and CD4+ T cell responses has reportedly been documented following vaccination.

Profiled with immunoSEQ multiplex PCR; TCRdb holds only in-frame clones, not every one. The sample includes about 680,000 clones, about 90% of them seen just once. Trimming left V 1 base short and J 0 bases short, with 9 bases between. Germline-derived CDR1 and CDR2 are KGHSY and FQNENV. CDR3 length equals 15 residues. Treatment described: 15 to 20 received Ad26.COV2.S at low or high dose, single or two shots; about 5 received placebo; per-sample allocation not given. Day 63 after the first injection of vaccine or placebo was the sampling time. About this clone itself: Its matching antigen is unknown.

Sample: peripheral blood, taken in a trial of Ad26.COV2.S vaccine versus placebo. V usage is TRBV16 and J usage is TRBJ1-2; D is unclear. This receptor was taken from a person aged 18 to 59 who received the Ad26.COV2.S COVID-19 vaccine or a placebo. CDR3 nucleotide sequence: TGTGCCAGCAGCCAATTCCAGTGGACTAACTATGGCTACACCTTC. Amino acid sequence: CASSQFQWTNYGYTF.